The 3 T cell receptor beta chains listed next were all sequenced from one sample in a study of cytomegalovirus exposure and HLA in healthy donors. The primer mix had 60 Vbeta and 13 Jbeta primers. Produced via immunoSEQ multiplex PCR; TCRdb's table is partial and in-frame only. The data contain over 90,000 clones, around 79% of them singletons. What was sequenced was PBMCs. These receptors all come from a female donor in good health and CMV-seropositive.

This clone was found a few times. The chain joins TRBV5-4 to TRBJ1-6; 8 bases align to TRBD1. This CDR3 comprises 15 residues. Germline V gene data show CDR1 as SGHNT and CDR2 as YYREEE (reference sequence). The V and J ends lost 3 bases and 10 bases, in that order; junction bases with no gene match: 9. The CDR3 sequence: CASSSGTGDSSPLHF. The CDR3, as DNA: TGTGCCAGCAGCTCCGGGACAGGAGATAGCTCACCCCTCCACTTT. Supplemented by reference TRBV5-4 and TRBJ1-6, the full variable domain reads ETGVTQSPTHLIKTRGQQVTLRCSSQSGHNTVSWYQQALGQGPQFIFQYYREEENGRGNFPPRFSGLQFPNYSSELNVNALELDDSALYLCASSSGTGDSSPLHFGNGTRLTVT.

The V call is TRBV4-1, the J call TRBJ1-1; D may be TRBD1 (5 bases). The germline gives CDR1 MGHRA, CDR2 YSYEKL. Trimming removed 3 bases at V and 1 base at J, with 21 bases between. The CDR3 has 18 residues. CDR3 residues: CASSHVGRVKLGNTEAFF. DNA for the CDR3: TGCGCCAGCAGCCACGTGGGCAGGGTGAAGCTGGGGAACACTGAAGCTTTCTTT.

The CDR3 DNA reads TGTGCCAGCCTTTTTTCCAGGGGTTCACCCCTCCACTTT. Amino acids: CASLFSRGSPLHF. The chain joins TRBV28 to TRBJ1-6, with TRBD1 as a possible D gene (6 bases). The CDR3 length is 13 residues. Germline assignment: CDR1 MDHEN and CDR2 SYDVKM. V was clipped by 8 bases and J by 9 bases, with 14 bases between them.